The 23 T cell receptor beta chains presented below share a single source sample, sequenced in a study of blood T cell repertoires in COVID-19. The protocol was immunoSEQ multiplex PCR, while the TCRdb copy is restricted to in-frame clones and leaves out a portion. The sample records some 250,000 clones, around 85% being singletons. Sequencing was carried out using peripheral blood. The receptors were sampled from a woman aged 25 to 39 who had recovered from COVID-19.

The chain employs TRBV6-2 or TRBV6-3 and TRBJ2-1; no reliable D call. V shed 5 bases and J shed 16 bases, with 18 bases lying between them. Germline V lookup: CDR1 MNHEY, CDR2 SVGEGT. The CDR3 sequence is 12 residues long. CDR3 amino acids: CASSRTDLIGFF. In DNA, the CDR3 is TGTGCCAGCAGTCGTACTGACTTAATCGGTTTCTTC.

The J gene is TRBJ1-1, the V gene TRBV4-1; 8 bases map to TRBD1. Germline V gives CDR1 MGHRA, CDR2 YSYEKL. This CDR3 is 17 amino acids long. The J segment lost 5 bases and the V segment lost 1 base, leaving 12 bases of the junction unmatched. The CDR3 loop reads CASSQVQFSHRGTEAFF. CDR3 sequence (DNA): TGCGCCAGCAGCCAAGTTCAATTTTCCCACAGGGGGACTGAAGCTTTCTTT.

The chain couples TRBV6-1 to TRBJ2-1; 10 positions match TRBD1. After removal of 3 bases from V and 7 bases from J, the junction contained 9 bases not matched to a gene. Germline values: CDR1 MNHNS, CDR2 SASEGT. The CDR3 length is 16 residues. The CDR3 DNA reads TGTGCCAGCAGTGAGCTCCCCGACAGGGGGCTTAATGAGCAGTTCTTC. It yields the protein CASSELPDRGLNEQFF.

The table lists this clone with many counts. The rearrangement uses TRBV5-4 and TRBJ2-5; no firm D call. V lost 4 bases to trimming and J lost 2 bases, with 12 bases between them. This CDR3 is 14 amino acids long. Germline V gives CDR1 SGHNT, CDR2 YYREEE (reference sequence). CDR3 region: CASSLSSRQETQYF. The CDR3 nucleotides are TGTGCCAGCAGCCTGTCCTCTCGTCAAGAGACCCAGTACTTC. The variable domain in full, completed from reference TRBV5-4 and TRBJ2-5, reads ETGVTQSPTHLIKTRGQQVTLRCSSQSGHNTVSWYQQALGQGPQFIFQYYREEENGRGNFPPRFSGLQFPNYSSELNVNALELDDSALYLCASSLSSRQETQYFGPGTRLLVL.

This clone was seen once. CDR3: CASSPRTSGTNEQFF. In nucleotides, the CDR3 is TGTGCCAGCAGCCCCCGGACTAGCGGGACCAATGAGCAGTTCTTC. The genes are TRBV5-6 and TRBJ2-1; 12 bases line up with TRBD2. The ends lost 4 bases at V and 6 bases at J; junction bases unmatched: 5. Germline assignment: CDR1 SGHDT and CDR2 YYEEEE. The CDR3 covers 15 residues.

The V and J genes are TRBV5-6 and TRBJ2-7; the match to TRBD1 covers 7 bases. Germline V gene lookup returns CDR1 SGHDT and CDR2 YYEEEE. The CDR3 is made up of 15 amino acids. Trimming cost V 4 bases and J 0 bases; bases outside gene matches: 7. CDR3 coding DNA: TGTGCCAGCAGCCTAGGGACAGTCAGCTCCTACGAGCAGTACTTC. This encodes CASSLGTVSSYEQYF.

The chain has TRBV3-1 (or the pseudogene TRBV3-2) and TRBJ1-3; D not certain. Trimming took 4 bases from V and 0 from J, leaving 16 bases between them. This CDR3 is built from 17 residues. Germline loops: CDR1 LGHDT, CDR2 YNNKEL (reference sequence). The CDR3 bases are TGTGCCAGCAGCCCCGCGACCAGGCCATACTCTGGAAACACCATATATTTT. Protein: CASSPATRPYSGNTIYF.

The rearrangement uses TRBV19 and TRBJ1-1, with TRBD1 identical over 7 bases. Germline trimming cut 3 bases from V and 3 bases from J; bases unmatched to any gene: 4. Germline lookup yields CDR1 LNHDA and CDR2 SQIVND (reference sequence). This CDR3 region has 14 residues. Here the CDR3 DNA reads TGTGCCAGTAGTATTTCCCAGGGGGACACTGAAGCTTTCTTT. Protein sequence: CASSISQGDTEAFF.

This clone was counted once. The chain combines TRBV7-2 with TRBJ1-2; D is uncertain. CDR3 size: 15 residues. Germline CDR1 and CDR2: SGHTA and FQGNSA. Deletions cut 7 bases from V and 4 bases from J, with 19 bases between. The CDR3, as DNA: TGTGCCAGCACCTTTAAGGGCCTAGGAGGCTATGGCTACACCTTC. It codes for CASTFKGLGGYGYTF.

This chain uses TRBV12-5 with TRBJ2-7; D is undetermined. The CDR3 spans 13 residues. CDR1 and CDR2 from the germline V gene are LGHNT and FRNRAP. V was pared by 1 base and J by 3 bases, with 7 bases between. CDR3 DNA: TGTGCTAGTGGTTTGGGGCTCCGCTACGAGCAGTACTTC. This gives the protein CASGLGLRYEQYF.

The chain uses TRBV7-6 and TRBJ1-2; D possibly corresponds to TRBD1 (6 bases). The CDR3 contains 15 residues. Germline V gene lookup returns CDR1 SGHVS and CDR2 FNYEAQ. V gave up 5 bases and J gave up 3 bases, with 16 bases separating them. The DNA of the CDR3 is TGTGCCAGCAGCCCCACGGCTACAGGGTACTATGGCTACACCTTC. Amino acid sequence: CASSPTATGYYGYTF.

This chain connects TRBV5-5 to TRBJ1-2; no clear D gene. The V gene's germline CDR1 is SGHKS and CDR2 YYEKEE (reference sequence). The CDR3 runs to 15 residues. V was clipped by 0 bases and J by 3 bases, with 12 bases between them. Here the CDR3 reads CASSLAVRPHYGYTF. The CDR3 nucleotides read TGTGCCAGCAGCTTGGCCGTCAGGCCCCACTATGGCTACACCTTC.

This clone was picked up one time. This rearrangement joins TRBV5-1 to TRBJ2-2, with TRBD1 as a possible D gene (5 bases). The ends were cut back, 3 bases at V and 8 bases at J, with 8 bases in the middle. Germline CDR1 SGHRS, CDR2 YFSETQ. This CDR3 spans 12 amino acids. The DNA for the CDR3 is TGCGCCAGCAGCTCCCAGGGAGGGGAGCTGTTTTTT. Amino acids: CASSSQGGELFF.

The V gene is TRBV15, the J gene TRBJ1-2; 9 bases line up with TRBD1. V lost 3 bases to trimming and J lost 4 bases; unmatched junction nucleotides: 6. The length of the CDR3 is 15 residues. Per the germline V gene, CDR1 is LNHNV and CDR2 is YYDKDF (reference sequence). The CDR3 DNA reads TGTGCCACCAGCAGTAGGGACAGGGTATTCTATGGCTACACCTTC. Translation gives CATSSRDRVFYGYTF.

This clone appeared a single time. The chain uses TRBV6-5 and TRBJ1-5; D may be TRBD1 (6 bases). With 1 base removed from V and 2 bases from J, the gap between germline ends came to 9 bases. The length of the CDR3 is 15 residues. Germline values: CDR1 MNHEY, CDR2 SVGAGI. CDR3: CASSYLDSRNQPQHF. The CDR3 DNA reads TGTGCCAGCAGTTACTTGGACAGCCGCAATCAGCCCCAGCATTTT.

The chain joins TRBV19 to TRBJ1-1, with TRBD1 matching over 8 bases. Germline trimming cut 1 base from V and 5 bases from J; bases unmatched to any gene: 6. The length of the CDR3 is 15 residues. CDR1 is LNHDA, CDR2 SQIVND, per germline (reference sequence). The CDR3 DNA follows: TGTGCCAGTAGTATAGGTGGACAGGGCATGACTGAAGCTTTCTTT. Its protein is CASSIGGQGMTEAFF. Filled out from reference TRBV19 and TRBJ1-1, the complete variable domain reads DGGITQSPKYLFRKEGQNVTLSCEQNLNHDAMYWYRQDPGQGLRLIYYSQIVNDFQKGDIAEGYSVSREKKESFPLTVTSAQKNPTAFYLCASSIGGQGMTEAFFGQGTRLTVV.

The CDR3 reads CASSWDRGGNGYTF. Here the CDR3 DNA reads TGTGCCAGCAGCTGGGACAGGGGTGGGAATGGCTACACCTTC. J is TRBJ1-2 and V is TRBV2; 10 nucleotides agree with TRBD1. This CDR3 region has 14 residues. CDR1 is SNHLY and CDR2 is FYNNEI in the germline V gene. V lost 6 bases to trimming and J lost 6 bases; unmatched junction nucleotides: 7.

The J gene is TRBJ1-1, the V gene TRBV7-9, with D maybe TRBD1 (5 bases). V shed 0 bases and J shed 2 bases, with 13 bases lying between them. CDR1 is SEHNR and CDR2 is FQNEAQ in the germline V gene (reference sequence). There are 16 residues in the CDR3. The CDR3: CASSLAWGLQNTEAFF. DNA of the CDR3: TGTGCCAGCAGCTTAGCTTGGGGACTCCAAAACACTGAAGCTTTCTTT.

This rearrangement joins TRBV6-6 to TRBJ1-2; TRBD1 matches 7 bases. CDR3 length: 14 amino acids. Germline CDR1 MNHNY, CDR2 SVGAGI (reference sequence). Trimming cost V 5 bases and J 4 bases; bases outside gene matches: 7. CDR3 coding DNA: TGTGCCAGCAGTCGACAGGGATCATTCTATGGCTACACCTTC. The encoded protein is CASSRQGSFYGYTF.

The rearrangement joins TRBV7-6 to TRBJ2-7; TRBD2 agrees at 10 bases. V dropped 5 bases and J dropped 2; count of bases not matched to a gene: 18. CDR3 length equals 19 residues. Germline loops: CDR1 SGHVS, CDR2 FNYEAQ. The CDR3 reads CASSPGYPSGGSLAYEQYF. CDR3 DNA sequence: TGTGCCAGCAGCCCCGGGTATCCTAGCGGGGGCTCTCTCGCCTACGAGCAGTACTTC.

V and J are TRBV27 and TRBJ1-2; D might be TRBD1 (6 bases). Trimming took off 3 bases at V and 4 bases at J, with 12 bases between the two ends. CDR1 MNHEY and CDR2 SMNVEV come from the germline V gene (reference sequence). The CDR3 consists of 14 residues. The CDR3 bases are TGTGCCAGCAGTTTCAGACAGGATCTCTATGGCTACACCTTC. Amino acids: CASSFRQDLYGYTF.

This clone was observed a handful of times. The chain recombines TRBV7-3 with TRBJ2-4, with TRBD1 matching 8 bases. Germline V gene data show CDR1 as SGHTA and CDR2 as FQGTGA. Trimming took 3 bases from V and 0 from J; bases not matched to a gene: 4. The CDR3 spans 16 residues. The CDR3 DNA reads as TGTGCCAGCAGCTTCGACAGGGGTCTAGCCAAAAACATTCAGTACTTC. It specifies CASSFDRGLAKNIQYF.

The chain joins TRBV30 to TRBJ2-1, with D perhaps matching TRBD1 (5 bases). The CDR3 sequence is 13 residues long. Germline V gene sequence: CDR1 GTSNPN, CDR2 SVGIG (reference sequence). The V end lost 7 bases, the J end lost 0 bases, and 10 bases lay between the germline ends. The CDR3: CASPGYSYNEQFF. Here the CDR3 DNA reads TGTGCCTCCCCAGGGTACTCCTACAATGAGCAGTTCTTC.